A single sample is the source of the 24 T cell receptor beta chains below, sequenced in a study of beta chain bispecific antibodies for T cell cancers. Using its own MiXCR run on the 5' RACE reads, TCRdb lists one record per CDR3 protein. The profile shows about 9,600 distinct CDR3 sequences, approximately 2.2% of them singletons. T cells were expanded from blood mononuclear cells for 2 to 4 days with anti-CD3 OKT3 or CD3/CD28 beads. Study-wide results and caveats: The leukemia cells, rather than normal T cells, gave most of the targeted TRBV signal.

Their antigens remain unidentified. This specimen consisted of T cells from a healthy donor cultured with Jurkat leukemia cells, obtained from a culture containing an anti-CD19 bispecific antibody. These receptors were obtained from a human donor in good health. Some clones in this sample may be carry-over from other donors' samples.

The genes are TRBV6-6 and TRBJ2-5; no clear D gene. Looked up from germline, CDR1 is MNHNY and CDR2 is SVGAGI (reference sequence). Trimming shortened V by 3 bases and J by 5 bases, and 7 bases separated the two germline ends. This CDR3 has 12 amino acids. The CDR3, as DNA: TGTGCCAGCAGTTATTCGGAGGAGACCCAGTACTTC. Residues: CASSYSEETQYF.

This clonotype occurred many times. V usage is TRBV18 and J usage is TRBJ1-5; D not resolved. There are 17 residues in the CDR3. Between the trimmed V and J ends, which lost 2 bases and 0 bases, there was a span of 14 bases. Germline V CDR1 and CDR2: KGHSH, LQKENI. CDR3 in DNA: TGTGCCAGCTCACCAATCGGTAACAGCGATAGCAATCAGCCCCAGCATTTT. Translated: CASSPIGNSDSNQPQHF. The full variable domain, rest sourced from reference TRBV18 and TRBJ1-5, is NAGVMQNPRHLVRRRGQEARLRCSPMKGHSHVYWYRQLPEEGLKFMVYLQKENIIDESGMPKERFSAEFPKEGPSILRIQQVVRGDSAAYFCASSPIGNSDSNQPQHFGDGTRLSIL.

This chain joins TRBV19 and TRBJ2-1; the match to TRBD2 covers 12 bases. Germline V gene sequence: CDR1 LNHDA, CDR2 SQIVND (reference sequence). CDR3 length: 15 residues. The trim removed 6 bases at V and 6 bases at J, leaving 6 bases unmatched. CDR3 sequence: CASRYTSGGFNEQFF. The CDR3 DNA sequence: TGTGCCAGTAGATATACTAGCGGGGGGTTCAATGAGCAGTTCTTC.

This clonotype was found many times. The gene calls are TRBV27 and TRBJ2-3; no clear D gene. CDR3 length: 12 residues. Trimming took off 6 bases at V and 2 bases at J, with 6 bases between the two ends. Germline CDR1 and CDR2: MNHEY and SMNVEV (reference sequence). For the CDR3, the DNA is TGTGCCAGCAGCCGCCTCACAGATACGCAGTATTTT. This encodes CASSRLTDTQYF.

This clonotype occurred many times. The gene calls are TRBV6-5 and TRBJ2-5; D is undetermined. Per germline, CDR1 MNHEY and CDR2 SVGAGI. Trimming removed 0 bases at V and 5 bases at J, with 13 bases between. The CDR3 consists of 15 residues. The CDR3 region has the DNA TGTGCCAGCAGTTACTCGGAGAGAAGCTGGGAGACCCAGTACTTC. Protein: CASSYSERSWETQYF.

This clonotype was seen many times. The chain uses TRBV20-1 and TRBJ1-2, with a tentative D call TRBD1 (6 bases). Germline assignment: CDR1 DFQATT and CDR2 SNEGSKA (reference sequence). V was cut by 2 bases and J by 5 bases, with 18 bases left in between. The CDR3 contains 15 residues. CDR3 in amino acids: CSARQSTGVRYGYTF. CDR3 nucleotides: TGCAGTGCTAGACAGTCGACAGGAGTTCGATATGGCTACACCTTC.

This clonotype was detected many times. The chain is built from TRBV13 and TRBJ1-2; tentatively, D is TRBD1 (5 bases). This CDR3 is built from 12 residues. The V gene's germline CDR1 is PRHDT and CDR2 FYEKMQ (reference sequence). The V end lost 2 bases, the J end lost 8 bases, and 9 bases lay between the germline ends. In DNA, the CDR3 is TGTGCCAGCAGCTTAACAGGTGAAGGCTACACCTTC. Amino acid sequence: CASSLTGEGYTF.

This clonotype has at least ten counts. This chain links TRBV30 with TRBJ2-1, with no clear D. The length of the CDR3 is 15 residues. Germline V lookup: CDR1 GTSNPN, CDR2 SVGIG (reference sequence). Between the trimmed V and J ends, which lost 2 bases and 1 base, there was a span of 12 bases. In DNA, the CDR3 is TGTGCCTGGAGTTCGGGCCTCGGTTCCTACAATGAGCAGTTCTTC. It translates to CAWSSGLGSYNEQFF.

This clonotype came up many times. The CDR3 spells CASTGDREKLFF. In DNA form, the CDR3 reads TGTGCCAGCACAGGGGATAGAGAAAAACTGTTTTTT. The V and J genes are TRBV25-1 and TRBJ1-4, with D maybe TRBD1 (6 bases). V lost 7 bases and J lost 8, with 11 bases in between. The CDR3 sequence is 12 residues long. From germline, CDR1 is MGHDK and CDR2 SYGVNS. The whole variable domain, remainder taken from reference TRBV25-1 and TRBJ1-4, is EADIYQTPRYLVIGTGKKITLECSQTMGHDKMYWYQQDPGMELHLIHYSYGVNSTEKGDLSSESTVSRIRTEHFPLTLESARPSHTSQYLCASTGDREKLFFGSGTQLSVL.

This clonotype was counted only a few times. This chain uses TRBV6-1 with TRBJ2-3, with TRBD2 matching over 8 bases. Germline assignment: CDR1 MNHNS and CDR2 SASEGT. V lost 4 bases and J lost 1; bases outside the gene matches: 4. The CDR3 runs to 15 residues. This CDR3 is CASSAWRGGTDTQYF. The CDR3 coding sequence is TGTGCCAGCAGTGCCTGGCGGGGGGGCACAGATACGCAGTATTTT.

This clonotype has at least ten counts. This chain links TRBV27 with TRBJ2-1, with D perhaps TRBD1 (6 bases). The CDR3 runs 14 residues. Germline CDR1 MNHEY, CDR2 SMNVEV (reference sequence). The V and J ends lost 8 bases and 7 bases respectively, with 18 bases between them. As DNA, the CDR3 is TGTGCCAGCCGCCTTTGGGGGCCCGGGAATGAGCAGTTCTTC. Translating it yields CASRLWGPGNEQFF.

This clonotype was found many times. V gene TRBV6-1 combines with J gene TRBJ2-5; D perhaps matches TRBD2 (7 bases). The V end lost 2 bases, the J end lost 5 bases, and 12 bases lay between the germline ends. CDR1 MNHNS and CDR2 SASEGT come from the germline V gene. The CDR3 is made up of 14 amino acids. CDR3 sequence: CASSEWGGGETQYF. The DNA for the CDR3 is TGTGCCAGCAGTGAATGGGGGGGCGGCGAGACCCAGTACTTC.

This clonotype has a count of ten or more. The rearrangement uses TRBV6-1 and TRBJ2-4, with D uncertain. V gave up 1 base and J gave up 1 base, with 20 bases separating them. Germline lookup yields CDR1 MNHNS and CDR2 SASEGT. The CDR3 is made up of 19 amino acids. CDR3 protein: CASSEVLVLPLGAKNIQYF. Here the CDR3 DNA reads TGTGCCAGCAGTGAAGTCCTAGTTCTACCACTCGGGGCCAAAAACATTCAGTACTTC.

This clonotype was counted ten times or more. The V and J genes are TRBV5-1 and TRBJ2-3; 13 bases agree with TRBD2. Germline lookup yields CDR1 SGHRS and CDR2 YFSETQ. V lost 4 bases and J lost 9; bases outside the gene matches: 14. CDR3 length: 17 residues. CDR3 in amino acids: CASSPWTSGGASGTQYF. The CDR3 DNA sequence: TGCGCCAGCAGCCCATGGACTAGCGGGGGAGCCTCGGGGACGCAGTATTTT.

This clonotype was detected many times. The chain uses TRBV9 and TRBJ2-1; 8 bases map to TRBD1. The V and J ends lost 2 bases and 0 bases, in that order; junction bases with no gene match: 10. There are 18 residues in the CDR3. Germline V lookup: CDR1 SGDLS, CDR2 YYNGEE. The CDR3 reads CASSVLDRGRSSYNEQFF. The CDR3 nucleotides are TGTGCCAGCAGCGTCCTTGACAGGGGTCGAAGCTCCTACAATGAGCAGTTCTTC.

This clonotype was seen at least ten times. The rearrangement links TRBV4-1 to TRBJ1-1, with D unresolved. Germline lookup yields CDR1 MGHRA and CDR2 YSYEKL. V gave up 3 bases and J gave up 3 bases, with 8 bases separating them. The CDR3 extends over 13 amino acids. CDR3 DNA: TGCGCCAGCAGCCAGACCTTTGACACTGAAGCTTTCTTT. Translating it yields CASSQTFDTEAFF.

This chain connects TRBV19 to TRBJ1-6; D might be TRBD1 (5 bases). CDR1 is LNHDA and CDR2 is SQIVND in the germline V gene (reference sequence). The CDR3 runs 13 residues. V was cut by 7 bases and J by 6 bases, with 10 bases left in between. The CDR3 nucleotides read TGTGCCAGTAATGACAGAGTTAATTCACCCCTCCACTTT. The encoded protein is CASNDRVNSPLHF.

This clonotype was observed many times. Written as DNA, the CDR3 is TGTGCCAGCAGTTTTCTACAGGGGTCTTCCTACGAGCAGTACTTC. Translating it yields CASSFLQGSSYEQYF. V gene TRBV27 combines with J gene TRBJ2-7, with TRBD1 matching over 7 bases. The length of the CDR3 is 15 residues. Looked up from germline, CDR1 is MNHEY and CDR2 is SMNVEV (reference sequence). The V gene end was trimmed by 3 bases and the J gene end by 1 base; junction bases not matched to a gene: 6.

This clonotype was counted a few times. V gene TRBV5-4 combines with J gene TRBJ2-7, with D perhaps TRBD2 (6 bases). This CDR3 spans 16 amino acids. Trimming took off 0 bases at V and 2 bases at J, with 15 bases between the two ends. Per the germline V gene, CDR1 is SGHNT and CDR2 is YYREEE (reference sequence). CDR3 sequence: CASSLGGTPNTYEQYF. The CDR3 bases are TGTGCCAGCAGCTTGGGTGGGACTCCAAACACCTACGAGCAGTACTTC. The full variable domain, its missing parts supplied by reference TRBV5-4 and TRBJ2-7, is ETGVTQSPTHLIKTRGQQVTLRCSSQSGHNTVSWYQQALGQGPQFIFQYYREEENGRGNFPPRFSGLQFPNYSSELNVNALELDDSALYLCASSLGGTPNTYEQYFGPGTRLTVT.

This clonotype is labeled as medium-sized. V is TRBV27 and J is TRBJ2-3; D is undetermined. V shed 6 bases and J shed 2 bases, with 12 bases lying between them. There are 14 residues in the CDR3. CDR1 is MNHEY, CDR2 SMNVEV, per germline (reference sequence). CDR3 sequence: CASSFLESTDTQYF. CDR3 in DNA: TGTGCCAGCAGCTTTTTGGAGTCCACAGATACGCAGTATTTT.

This clonotype was counted at least ten times. The chain couples TRBV5-1 to TRBJ2-1, with D possibly being TRBD1 (5 bases). This CDR3 is 15 amino acids long. The V gene's germline CDR1 is SGHRS and CDR2 YFSETQ. V was pared by 0 bases and J by 4 bases, with 11 bases between. Here the CDR3 DNA reads TGCGCCAGCAGCTTGGGGGCAGGGTCGTACAATGAGCAGTTCTTC. It encodes CASSLGAGSYNEQFF.

The sample holds many counts of this clonotype. The rearrangement links TRBV5-1 to TRBJ2-7; tentatively, D is TRBD1 (6 bases). The CDR3 has 12 amino acids. The germline CDR1 and CDR2 sequences are SGHRS and YFSETQ. Deletions cut 2 bases from V and 6 bases from J, with 9 bases between. This CDR3 reads CASSFAGAEQYF. CDR3 nucleotides: TGCGCCAGCAGCTTTGCAGGGGCCGAGCAGTACTTC.

At least ten counts were recorded for this clonotype. This chain uses TRBV20-1 with TRBJ2-1; TRBD1 might be the D (5 bases). The CDR3 consists of 13 residues. The germline gives CDR1 DFQATT, CDR2 SNEGSKA (reference sequence). Trimming took off 5 bases at V and 0 bases at J, with 8 bases between the two ends. The DNA for the CDR3 is TGCAGTGCTCCAGGGCACTCCTACAATGAGCAGTTCTTC. This translates into CSAPGHSYNEQFF.

This clonotype was recorded at least ten times. This chain uses TRBV3-1 with TRBJ1-2; TRBD1 aligns across 8 bases. The CDR3 is made up of 16 amino acids. Germline loops: CDR1 LGHDT, CDR2 YNNKEL (reference sequence). V dropped 3 bases and J dropped 0; count of bases not matched to a gene: 6. The CDR3 loop is CASSHTGGFSNYGYTF. The CDR3 DNA reads as TGTGCCAGCAGCCATACAGGGGGATTTTCTAACTATGGCTACACCTTC.